This is a list of T cell receptor beta chains from one sample in a study of cytomegalovirus exposure and HLA in healthy donors. Produced via immunoSEQ multiplex PCR; TCRdb's table is partial and in-frame only. In the table there are a few hundred thousand clones, about three quarters of which are singletons. The sequenced sample consisted of PBMCs. These receptors originate from a man in his forties or fifties in good health and CMV-seronegative. The CDR3 runs from the conserved cysteine through the conserved F or W. A D gene is named only where the DNA matches it firmly.

TRBJ2-3,TRBV5-1,TRBD2,CASSKRTLAGVGDTQYF
TRBJ2-3,TRBV13,.,CASSLEREAGRDTQYF
TRBJ1-1,TRBV15,.,CATSRDGGNTEAFF
TRBJ1-2,TRBV5-4,.,CASSNLTDNYGYTF
TRBJ1-2,TRBV30,.,CAWSVARAYGYTF
TRBJ2-3,TRBV5-1,.,CASRPSPRDGLRSTDTQYF
TRBJ2-5,TRBV5-1,.,CASSLGSLATQETQYF
TRBJ2-3,TRBV18,.,CASSPGLVPSTDTQYF
TRBJ2-2,TRBV9,TRBD2,CASSVEGRLAGGPAGELFF
TRBJ1-2,TRBV6-6,TRBD1,CASSRGTDNPGYTF
TRBJ2-7,TRBV7-2,.,CASSLAHGSYEQYF
TRBJ1-1,TRBV5-1,TRBD1,CASKDGVWDRGKNTEAFF
TRBJ2-2,TRBV9,.,CASSVGTGNTGELFF
TRBJ2-1,TRBV4-3,.,CASSQDSVINEQFF
TRBJ1-2,TRBV9,.,CASSVESGRGHGYTF
TRBJ2-5,TRBV5-1,TRBD1,CASSPGQGVLVETQYF
TRBJ1-4,TRBV7-9,.,CASSSGRGNEKLFF
TRBJ1-3,TRBV29-1,.,CSVAGSGNTIYF
TRBJ2-7,TRBV27,TRBD1,CASSYTGGEQYF
TRBJ2-2,TRBV9,.,CASSVGLGENTGELFF
TRBJ2-3,TRBV5-4,TRBD1,CASSHRSGQGADTQYF
TRBJ2-1,TRBV7-9,TRBD2,CASSFGLAGGPTEQTSQFF
TRBJ2-7,TRBV4-1,TRBD2,CASSQEGGSSYEQYF
TRBJ1-5,TRBV4-2,.,CASSQETGNLNQPQHF
TRBJ1-5,TRBV25-1,.,CASSEGGTGPQHF
TRBJ1-6,TRBV27,.,CASSLKVENSPLHF
TRBJ1-6,TRBV25-1,.,CASSDYVGELHF
TRBJ2-3,TRBV14,TRBD2,CASSQAELAGVTDTQYF
TRBJ2-7,TRBV4-1,.,CASKHPGSAEQYF
TRBJ1-5,TRBV28,.,CASRAEDQPQHF
TRBJ2-5,TRBV11-2,.,CASTFLGSQETQYF
TRBJ2-7,TRBV5-8,TRBD2,CASSSGRTKQDF
TRBJ2-7,TRBV27,.,CASSWRLGSYEQYF
TRBJ2-1,TRBV7-9,TRBD1,CASSLETGSPYNEQFF
TRBJ1-2,TRBV15,.,CATSRDDVGAGYGYTF
TRBJ2-7,TRBV28,.,CASSLKAYEQYF
TRBJ2-5,TRBV6-5,.,CASNQGHRQETQYF
TRBJ2-3,TRBV7-3,TRBD2,CASTAGGRTDTQYF
TRBJ1-2,TRBV4-2,TRBD1,CASSPDRVFGYTF
TRBJ2-2,TRBV28,.,CASSLAGVDTGELFF
TRBJ2-1,TRBV27,TRBD1,CASSRGTGGNEQFF
TRBJ1-1,TRBV19,.,CATGRLNTEAFF